This is a list of T cell receptor beta chains from one sample in a study of regulatory T cells. Clones were sequenced by immunoSEQ multiplex PCR, and TCRdb holds only the in-frame ones, with some missing. The table has around 30,000 clones, more than 85% seen once. The specimen was conventional CD4+ T cells sorted from blood. The receptors were gathered from a child younger than 10 with CD3G deficiency. Each CDR3 is given with its conserved first and last residue. A D gene is named only where the DNA matches it firmly. Some rows have no size entry. The others give once, few or many, or a class for an expanded clone.

clone_size,v_call,d_call,cdr3_length,j_call,cdr3_aa
-,TRBV6-1,TRBD1,14,TRBJ2-7,CASTPGQGDYEQYF
-,TRBV5-1,-,14,TRBJ2-2,CASSPGQLTGELFF
-,TRBV27,TRBD1,13,TRBJ2-2,CASSLERGRELFF
few,TRBV28,-,15,TRBJ1-2,CASSSSLRGNYGYTF
-,TRBV28,TRBD2,14,TRBJ2-7,CASRGSGRAYEQYF
once,TRBV28,-,17,TRBJ1-4,CASSGALGSQTNEKLFF
-,TRBV10-2,-,15,TRBJ2-1,CASSEGRTTRHEQFF
-,TRBV23-1,-,14,TRBJ2-3,CASSQSRGADTQYF
-,TRBV6-1,-,15,TRBJ1-5,CASSEGGRRDQPQHF
-,TRBV5-1,-,14,TRBJ2-2,CASSLASNTGELFF
-,TRBV28,-,15,TRBJ2-7,CASSPKNTISYEQYF
few,TRBV5-1,-,13,TRBJ1-2,CASSLDGNYGYTF